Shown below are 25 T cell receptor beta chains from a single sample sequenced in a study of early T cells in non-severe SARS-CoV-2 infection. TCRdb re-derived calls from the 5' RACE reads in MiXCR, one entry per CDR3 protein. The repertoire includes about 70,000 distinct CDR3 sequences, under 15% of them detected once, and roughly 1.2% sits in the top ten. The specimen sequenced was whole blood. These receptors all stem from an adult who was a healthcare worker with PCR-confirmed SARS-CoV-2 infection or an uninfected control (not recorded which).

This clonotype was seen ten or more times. CDR3 nucleotide sequence: TGTGCCAGCAGTGAGGCAGCGGACCAAGAGACCCAGTACTTC. It yields the protein CASSEAADQETQYF. The chain employs TRBV2 and TRBJ2-5; D might be TRBD2 (5 bases). This CDR3 contains 14 residues. V shed 3 bases and J shed 0 bases, with 8 bases lying between them. From germline, CDR1 is SNHLY and CDR2 FYNNEI.

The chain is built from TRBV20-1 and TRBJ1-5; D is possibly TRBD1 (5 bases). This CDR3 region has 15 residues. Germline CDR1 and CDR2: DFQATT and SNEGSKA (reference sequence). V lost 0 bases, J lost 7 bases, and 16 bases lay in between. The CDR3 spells CSARDPRRRGQPQHF. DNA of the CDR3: TGCAGTGCTAGAGATCCCCGCCGGAGGGGACAGCCCCAGCATTTT.

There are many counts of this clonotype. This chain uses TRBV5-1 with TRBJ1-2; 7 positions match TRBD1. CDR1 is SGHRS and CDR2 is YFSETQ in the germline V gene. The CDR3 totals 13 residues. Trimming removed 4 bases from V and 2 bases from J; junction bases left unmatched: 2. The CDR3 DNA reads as TGCGCCAGCAGCGCGGGACAGAACTATGGCTACACCTTC. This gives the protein CASSAGQNYGYTF.

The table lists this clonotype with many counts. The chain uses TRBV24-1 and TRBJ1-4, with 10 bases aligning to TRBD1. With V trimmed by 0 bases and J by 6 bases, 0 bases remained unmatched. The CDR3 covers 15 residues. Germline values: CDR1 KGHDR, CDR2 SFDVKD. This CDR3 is CATSDLGTGDEKLFF. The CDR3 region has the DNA TGTGCCACCAGTGATTTGGGGACAGGGGATGAAAAACTGTTTTTT.

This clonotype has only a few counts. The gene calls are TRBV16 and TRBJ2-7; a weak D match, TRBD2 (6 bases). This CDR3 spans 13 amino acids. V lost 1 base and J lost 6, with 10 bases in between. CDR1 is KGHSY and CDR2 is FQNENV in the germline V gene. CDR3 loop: CASSQLIGGEQYF. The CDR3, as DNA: TGTGCCAGCAGCCAATTGATCGGGGGCGAGCAGTACTTC.

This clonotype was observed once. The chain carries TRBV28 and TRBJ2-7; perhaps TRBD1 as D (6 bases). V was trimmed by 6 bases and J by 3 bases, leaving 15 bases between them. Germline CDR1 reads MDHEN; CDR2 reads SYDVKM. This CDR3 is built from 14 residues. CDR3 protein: CASSRPGVNYEQYF. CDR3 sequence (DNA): TGTGCCAGCAGCCGACCAGGGGTTAACTACGAGCAGTACTTC. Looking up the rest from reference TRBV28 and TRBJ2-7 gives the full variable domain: DVKVTQSSRYLVKRTGEKVFLECVQDMDHENMFWYRQDPGLGLRLIYFSYDVKMKEKGDIPEGYSVSREKKERFSLILESASTNQTSMYLCASSRPGVNYEQYFGPGTRLTVT.

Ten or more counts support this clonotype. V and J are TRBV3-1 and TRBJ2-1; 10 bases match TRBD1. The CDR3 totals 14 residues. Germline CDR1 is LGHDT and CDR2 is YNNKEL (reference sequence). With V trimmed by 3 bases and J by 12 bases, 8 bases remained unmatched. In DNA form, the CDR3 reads TGTGCCAGCAGCCAGGCCGACAGGGGGCTTGGGCAGTTCTTC. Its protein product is CASSQADRGLGQFF.

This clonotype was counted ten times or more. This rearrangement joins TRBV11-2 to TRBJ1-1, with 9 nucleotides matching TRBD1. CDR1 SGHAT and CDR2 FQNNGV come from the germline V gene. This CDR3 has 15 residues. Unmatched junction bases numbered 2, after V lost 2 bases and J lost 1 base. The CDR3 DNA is TGTGCCAGCAGCTTACGGACAGGGGCGAACACTGAAGCTTTCTTT. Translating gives CASSLRTGANTEAFF.

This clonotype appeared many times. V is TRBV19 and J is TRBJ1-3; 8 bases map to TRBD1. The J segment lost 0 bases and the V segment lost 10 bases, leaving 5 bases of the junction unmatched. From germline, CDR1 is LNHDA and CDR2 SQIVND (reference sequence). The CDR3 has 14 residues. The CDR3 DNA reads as TGTGCCACCGTAACAGGGGGCTCTGGAAACACCATATATTTT. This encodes CATVTGGSGNTIYF.

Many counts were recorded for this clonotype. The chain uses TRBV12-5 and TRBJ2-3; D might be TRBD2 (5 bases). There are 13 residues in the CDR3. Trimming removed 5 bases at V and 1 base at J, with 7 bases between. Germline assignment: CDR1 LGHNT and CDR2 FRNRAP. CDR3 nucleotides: TGTGCTAGTGGTAAGCGGCGCACAGATACGCAGTATTTT. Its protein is CASGKRRTDTQYF.

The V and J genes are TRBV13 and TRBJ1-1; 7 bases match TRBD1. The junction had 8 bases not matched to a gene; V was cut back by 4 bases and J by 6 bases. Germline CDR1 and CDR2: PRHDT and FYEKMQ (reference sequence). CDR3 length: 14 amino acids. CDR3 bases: TGTGCCAGCAGCTCGGAGACAGGGAGTGCTGAAGCTTTCTTT. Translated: CASSSETGSAEAFF.

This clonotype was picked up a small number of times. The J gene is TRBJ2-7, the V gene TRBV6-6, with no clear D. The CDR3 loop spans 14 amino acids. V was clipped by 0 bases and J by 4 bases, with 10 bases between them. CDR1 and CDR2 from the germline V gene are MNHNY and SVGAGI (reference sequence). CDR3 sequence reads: CASSYSGARYEQYF. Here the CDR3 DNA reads TGTGCCAGCAGTTACTCGGGCGCCCGGTACGAGCAGTACTTC.

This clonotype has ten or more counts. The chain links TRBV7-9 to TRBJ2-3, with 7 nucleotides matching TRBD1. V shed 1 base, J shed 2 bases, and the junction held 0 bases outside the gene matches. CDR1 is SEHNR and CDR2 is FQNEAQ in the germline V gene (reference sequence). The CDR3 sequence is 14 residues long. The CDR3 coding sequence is TGTGCCAGCAGCTTAGAGGGGGCCACAGATACGCAGTATTTT. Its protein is CASSLEGATDTQYF.

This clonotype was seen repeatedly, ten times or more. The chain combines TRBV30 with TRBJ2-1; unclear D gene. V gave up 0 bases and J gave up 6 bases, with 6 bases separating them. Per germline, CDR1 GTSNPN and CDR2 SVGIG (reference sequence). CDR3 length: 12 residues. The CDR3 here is CAWSVRLNEQFF. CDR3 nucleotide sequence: TGTGCCTGGAGTGTACGTCTCAATGAGCAGTTCTTC.

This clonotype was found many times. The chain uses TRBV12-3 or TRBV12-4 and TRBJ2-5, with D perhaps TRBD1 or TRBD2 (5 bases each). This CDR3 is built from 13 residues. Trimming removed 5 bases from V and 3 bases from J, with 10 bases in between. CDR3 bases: TGTGCCAGCAGTGGGACGTTAAAAGAGACCCAGTACTTC. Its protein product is CASSGTLKETQYF.

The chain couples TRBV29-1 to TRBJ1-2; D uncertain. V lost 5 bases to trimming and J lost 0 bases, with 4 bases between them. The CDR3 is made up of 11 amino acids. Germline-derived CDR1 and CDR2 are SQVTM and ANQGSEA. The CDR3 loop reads CSVSTNYGYTF. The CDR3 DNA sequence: TGCAGCGTTTCTACTAACTATGGCTACACCTTC. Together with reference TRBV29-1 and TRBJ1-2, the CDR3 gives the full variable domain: SAVISQKPSRDICQRGTSLTIQCQVDSQVTMMFWYRQQPGQSLTLIATANQGSEATYESGFVIDKFPISRPNLTFSTLTVSNMSPEDSSIYLCSVSTNYGYTFGSGTRLTVV.

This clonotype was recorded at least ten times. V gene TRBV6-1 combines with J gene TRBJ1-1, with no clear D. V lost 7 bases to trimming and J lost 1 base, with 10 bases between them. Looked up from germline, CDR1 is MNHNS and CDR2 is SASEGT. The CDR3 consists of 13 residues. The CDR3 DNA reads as TGTGCCAGCATTGTGGGCAGGAACACTGAAGCTTTCTTT. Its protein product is CASIVGRNTEAFF.

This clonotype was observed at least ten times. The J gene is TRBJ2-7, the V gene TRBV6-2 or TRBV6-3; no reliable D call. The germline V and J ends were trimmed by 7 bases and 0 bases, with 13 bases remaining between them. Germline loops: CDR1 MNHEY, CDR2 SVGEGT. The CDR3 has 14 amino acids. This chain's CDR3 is CASTMGKNSYEQYF. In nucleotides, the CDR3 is TGTGCCAGCACCATGGGTAAAAACTCCTACGAGCAGTACTTC.

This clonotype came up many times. This chain's CDR3 is CAIRGFESTDTQYF. CDR3 nucleotides: TGTGCCATCAGAGGCTTTGAGAGCACAGATACGCAGTATTTT. The chain is built from TRBV10-3 and TRBJ2-3, with D unclear. The V gene lost 6 bases and the J gene lost 0 bases, with 10 bases spanning the gap. Germline V gene sequence: CDR1 ENHRY, CDR2 SYGVKD. The CDR3 sequence is 14 residues long.

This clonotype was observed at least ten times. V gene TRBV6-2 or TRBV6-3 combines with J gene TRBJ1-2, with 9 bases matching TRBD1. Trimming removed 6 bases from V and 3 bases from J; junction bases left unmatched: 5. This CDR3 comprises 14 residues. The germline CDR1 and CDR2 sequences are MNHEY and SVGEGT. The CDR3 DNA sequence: TGTGCCAGCAGACCGGACAGGGGCTACTATGGCTACACCTTC. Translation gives CASRPDRGYYGYTF.

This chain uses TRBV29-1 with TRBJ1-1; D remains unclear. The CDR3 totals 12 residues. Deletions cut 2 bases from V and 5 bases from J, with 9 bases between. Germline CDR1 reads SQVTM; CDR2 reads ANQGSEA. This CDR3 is CSVERGTTEAFF. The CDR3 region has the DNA TGCAGCGTTGAACGGGGAACGACTGAAGCTTTCTTT.

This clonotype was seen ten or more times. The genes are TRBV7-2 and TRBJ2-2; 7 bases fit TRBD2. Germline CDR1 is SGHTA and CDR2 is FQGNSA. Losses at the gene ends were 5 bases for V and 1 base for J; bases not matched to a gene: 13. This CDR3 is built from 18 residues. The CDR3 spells CASSASIGASGNTGELFF. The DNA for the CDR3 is TGTGCCAGCAGCGCATCAATCGGGGCTAGCGGGAACACCGGGGAGCTGTTTTTT.

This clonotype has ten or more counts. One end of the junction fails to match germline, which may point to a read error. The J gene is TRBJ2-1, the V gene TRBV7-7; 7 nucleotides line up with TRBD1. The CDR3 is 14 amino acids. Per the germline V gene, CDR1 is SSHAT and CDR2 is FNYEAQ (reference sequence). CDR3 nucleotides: TGTGCTAGCAGCCCGGGACAGATTCACAATGAGCAGTTCTTC. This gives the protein CASSPGQIHNEQFF.

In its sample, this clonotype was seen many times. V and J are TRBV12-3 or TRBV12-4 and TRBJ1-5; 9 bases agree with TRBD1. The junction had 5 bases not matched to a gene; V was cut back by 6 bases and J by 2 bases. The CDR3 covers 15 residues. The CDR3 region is CASRVTGGGNQPQHF. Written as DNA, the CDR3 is TGTGCCAGCAGAGTTACAGGGGGCGGCAATCAGCCCCAGCATTTT.

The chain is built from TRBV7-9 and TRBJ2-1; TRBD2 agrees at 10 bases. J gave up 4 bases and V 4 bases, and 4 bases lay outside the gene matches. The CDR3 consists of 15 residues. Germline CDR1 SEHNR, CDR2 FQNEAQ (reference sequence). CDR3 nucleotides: TGTGCCAGCAGCTCCGGACTAGCGGATTACAATGAGCAGTTCTTC. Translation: CASSSGLADYNEQFF. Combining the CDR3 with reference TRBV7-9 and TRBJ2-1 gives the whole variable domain DTGVSQNPRHKITKRGQNVTFRCDPISEHNRLYWYRQTLGQGPEFLTYFQNEAQLEKSRLLSDRFSAERPKGSFSTLEIQRTEQGDSAMYLCASSSGLADYNEQFFGPGTRLTVL.